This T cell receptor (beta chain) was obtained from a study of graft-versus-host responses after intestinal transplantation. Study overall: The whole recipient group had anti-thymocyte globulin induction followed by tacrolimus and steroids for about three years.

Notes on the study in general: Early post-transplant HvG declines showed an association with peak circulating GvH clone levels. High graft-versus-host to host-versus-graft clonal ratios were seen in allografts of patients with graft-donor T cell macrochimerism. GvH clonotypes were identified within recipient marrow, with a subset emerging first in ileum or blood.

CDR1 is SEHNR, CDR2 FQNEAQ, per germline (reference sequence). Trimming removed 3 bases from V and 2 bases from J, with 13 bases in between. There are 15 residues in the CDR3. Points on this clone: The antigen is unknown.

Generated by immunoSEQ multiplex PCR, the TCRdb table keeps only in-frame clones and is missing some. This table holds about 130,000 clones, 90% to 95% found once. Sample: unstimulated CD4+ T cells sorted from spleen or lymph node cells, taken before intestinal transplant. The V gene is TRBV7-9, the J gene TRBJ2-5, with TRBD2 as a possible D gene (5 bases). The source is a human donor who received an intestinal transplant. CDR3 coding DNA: TGTGCCAGCAGCTTCGAGAGGGTCCCTCAAGAGACCCAGTACTTC. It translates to CASSFERVPQETQYF.